This is a list of T cell receptor beta chains from one sample in a study of T cells after yellow fever vaccination. TCRdb re-derived calls from the 5' RACE reads in MiXCR, one entry per CDR3 protein. Of some 160,000 distinct CDR3 sequences detected, approximately 6.8% appear once; the ten largest clones hold 2.5% to 3%. The sample was CD4+ T cells sorted from PBMCs, taken 5 days after the first yellow fever vaccination. All receptors derive from a man younger than 35 who received the YFV17D yellow fever vaccine. CDR3s include the opening cysteine and the closing phenylalanine or tryptophan. The D gene is left open where the match is weak. Clone sizes are given selectively: once, few, many, or a class where the clone is expanded.

abundance	v_gene	j_gene	d_gene	CDR3aa	CDR3nt
many	TRBV20-1	TRBJ2-1	TRBD1	CSATTGTGGSNEQFF	TGCAGTGCTACAACCGGGACAGGGGGTTCCAATGAGCAGTTCTTC
few	TRBV9	TRBJ1-1	.	CASSVGGRLNTEAFF	TGTGCCAGCAGCGTAGGGGGCAGGCTGAACACTGAAGCTTTCTTT
many	TRBV11-2	TRBJ2-2	.	CASRNIRGNTGELFF	TGTGCCAGCAGAAATATAAGGGGGAACACCGGGGAGCTGTTTTTT
many	TRBV16	TRBJ1-5	TRBD1	CASSQSTGGQPQHF	TGTGCCAGCAGCCAGTCGACAGGGGGGCAGCCCCAGCATTTT
few	TRBV5-1	TRBJ2-7	.	CASSPDTRAGEQYF	TGCGCCAGCAGCCCCGACACGAGGGCCGGCGAGCAGTACTTC
few	TRBV15	TRBJ1-2	.	CATSRDRRQGTSGYTF	TGTGCCACCAGCAGAGATCGGCGCCAGGGAACGTCCGGCTACACCTTC
many	TRBV7-2	TRBJ1-5	.	CASSRQRELPQHF	TGTGCCAGCAGCAGACAGAGGGAACTGCCCCAGCATTTT
.	TRBV7-2	TRBJ1-4	.	CASSFLVGNEKLFF	TGTGCCAGCAGCTTTCTTGTCGGGAATGAAAAACTGTTTTTT
many	TRBV4-2	TRBJ2-2	TRBD2	CASSRKLAGATGELFF	TGTGCCAGCAGCCGTAAACTAGCGGGGGCCACCGGGGAGCTGTTTTTT
few	TRBV12-3/TRBV12-4	TRBJ2-5	.	CASSRVTVQETQYF	TGTGCCAGCAGCCGAGTAACGGTTCAAGAGACCCAGTACTTC
.	TRBV9	TRBJ2-5	TRBD2	CASSVGASGGAGETQYF	TGTGCCAGCAGCGTTGGGGCTAGCGGGGGGGCCGGGGAGACCCAGTACTTC
.	TRBV5-1	TRBJ2-2	.	CASSLGQRSKNTGELFF	TGCGCCAGCAGCTTGGGACAGAGGAGTAAAAACACCGGGGAGCTGTTTTTT
.	TRBV7-2	TRBJ1-5	.	CASSLLGARQPQHF	TGTGCCAGCAGCCTACTTGGGGCTCGGCAGCCCCAGCATTTT
many	TRBV4-2	TRBJ2-2	.	CASSQFAGSPGELFF	TGTGCCAGCAGCCAATTTGCTGGGTCCCCCGGGGAGCTGTTTTTT
few	TRBV6-2/TRBV6-3	TRBJ2-3	.	CASIGTSTDTQYF	TGTGCCAGCATCGGGACTTCTACAGATACGCAGTATTTT
.	TRBV3-1	TRBJ2-5	TRBD2	CASSQIAGDLQETQYF	TGTGCCAGCAGCCAAATAGCGGGGGACCTTCAAGAGACCCAGTACTTC
many	TRBV18	TRBJ1-3	TRBD1	CASSPVGTGGPSSGNTIYF	TGTGCCAGCTCACCGGTCGGGACAGGGGGCCCGAGCTCTGGAAACACCATATATTTT
few	TRBV7-7	TRBJ2-5	TRBD1	CASSSPDRAETQYF	TGTGCCAGCAGCTCACCGGACAGGGCGGAGACCCAGTACTTC
few	TRBV5-5	TRBJ2-6	.	CASSLDRGAGANVLTF	TGTGCCAGCAGCCTCGACCGGGGCGCGGGGGCCAACGTCCTGACTTTC
few	TRBV15	TRBJ1-4	.	CATSRGGAGSREKLFF	TGTGCCACCAGCAGAGGGGGCGCGGGGAGTAGGGAAAAACTGTTTTTT
few	TRBV24-1	TRBJ2-7	TRBD2	CATSDLPGGFSYEQYF	TGTGCCACCAGTGACCTCCCCGGGGGGTTCTCCTACGAGCAGTACTTC
few	TRBV27	TRBJ1-4	.	CASREDRSNEKLFF	TGTGCCAGCCGCGAGGACAGAAGTAATGAAAAACTGTTTTTT
.	TRBV12-3/TRBV12-4	TRBJ1-2	.	CASSERNRVVNGYTF	TGTGCCAGCAGTGAGAGAAACAGGGTTGTAAACGGCTACACCTTC
few	TRBV7-7	TRBJ1-5	.	CASSPDINQPQHF	TGTGCTAGCAGCCCCGACATTAATCAGCCCCAGCATTTT
many	TRBV5-1	TRBJ1-1	.	CASSLVQGNTEAFF	TGCGCCAGCAGCTTGGTACAGGGTAACACTGAAGCTTTCTTT
many	TRBV20-1	TRBJ2-7	TRBD2	CSARLAGGPYEQYF	TGCAGTGCCCGTCTAGCGGGGGGGCCCTACGAGCAGTACTTC
few	TRBV6-1	TRBJ1-4	TRBD1	CASRRQGAPTLSEKLFF	TGTGCCAGCAGGCGACAGGGGGCGCCTACCTTAAGCGAAAAACTGTTTTTT
.	TRBV6-1	TRBJ1-1	.	CASSAAGSYTEAFF	TGTGCCAGCAGTGCCGCAGGGTCGTACACTGAAGCTTTCTTT
.	TRBV20-1	TRBJ1-2	.	CSARAGMFGYTF	TGCAGTGCTAGAGCGGGCATGTTCGGCTACACCTTC
many	TRBV7-9	TRBJ1-4	.	CASSGAGSNEKLFF	TGTGCCAGCAGCGGCGCAGGGAGTAATGAAAAACTGTTTTTT
.	TRBV6-5	TRBJ2-3	TRBD2	CASSYSLAASDTQYF	TGTGCCAGCAGTTATAGTCTAGCGGCGTCAGATACGCAGTATTTT
few	TRBV7-2	TRBJ1-3	.	CASSSGRRNTIYF	TGTGCCAGCAGCTCGGGACGGAGAAACACCATATATTTT
many	TRBV20-1	TRBJ1-1	.	CSAPNRRGTEAFF	TGCAGTGCTCCAAATCGTAGGGGCACTGAAGCTTTCTTT
many	TRBV6-6	TRBJ1-5	.	CASSEGSGAQHF	TGTGCCAGCAGCGAGGGATCCGGGGCCCAGCATTTT
.	TRBV6-6	TRBJ1-2	.	CASSATDGYTF	TGTGCCAGCAGCGCGACAGATGGCTACACCTTC
many	TRBV4-1	TRBJ2-7	.	CASSQLGGRSYEQYF	TGCGCCAGCAGCCAGTTGGGGGGGCGATCCTACGAGCAGTACTTC
few	TRBV18	TRBJ1-4	TRBD1	CASSPLTGTANEKLFF	TGTGCCAGCTCACCCCTAACCGGGACAGCAAATGAAAAACTGTTTTTT
.	TRBV11-2	TRBJ2-2	.	CASSLERRSLGELFF	TGTGCCAGCAGCTTAGAAAGGCGAAGCCTCGGGGAGCTGTTTTTT
few	TRBV9	TRBJ2-3	TRBD2	CASSVAGGHTDTQYF	TGTGCCAGCAGCGTCGCGGGGGGCCACACAGATACGCAGTATTTT